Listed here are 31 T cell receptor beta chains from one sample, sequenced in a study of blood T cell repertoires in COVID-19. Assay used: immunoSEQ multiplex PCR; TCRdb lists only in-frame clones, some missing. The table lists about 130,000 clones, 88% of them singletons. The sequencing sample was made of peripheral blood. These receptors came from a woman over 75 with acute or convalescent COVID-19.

The chain's CDR3 is CATSDVLGASTDTQYF. CDR3 in DNA: TGTGCCACCAGTGATGTGCTTGGGGCAAGCACAGATACGCAGTATTTT. The chain is built from TRBV24-1 and TRBJ2-3; D might be TRBD1 (5 bases). Germline CDR1 and CDR2: KGHDR and SFDVKD. The ends were cut back, 3 bases at V and 0 bases at J, with 12 bases in the middle. This CDR3 is 16 amino acids long.

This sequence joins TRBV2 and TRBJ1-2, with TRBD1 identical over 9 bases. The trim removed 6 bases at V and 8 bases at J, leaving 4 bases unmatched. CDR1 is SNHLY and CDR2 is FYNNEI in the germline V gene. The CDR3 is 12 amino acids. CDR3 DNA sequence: TGTGCCAGCAGGCCCACAGGGGGCGGCTACACCTTC. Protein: CASRPTGGGYTF.

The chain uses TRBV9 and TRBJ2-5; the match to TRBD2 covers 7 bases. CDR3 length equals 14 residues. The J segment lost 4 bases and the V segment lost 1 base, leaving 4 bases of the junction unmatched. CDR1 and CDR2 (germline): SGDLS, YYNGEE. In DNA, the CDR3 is TGTGCCAGCAGCGTATCGACTAGCCTAGAGACCCAGTACTTC. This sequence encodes CASSVSTSLETQYF.

This CDR3 is CASQGYEQYF. The CDR3 DNA follows: TGTGCCAGCCAGGGCTACGAGCAGTACTTC. The chain is built from TRBV28 and TRBJ2-7, with a possible D match to TRBD1 (5 bases). Trimming cost V 8 bases and J 3 bases, with 5 bases left between them. Germline assignment: CDR1 MDHEN and CDR2 SYDVKM. The length of the CDR3 is 10 residues.

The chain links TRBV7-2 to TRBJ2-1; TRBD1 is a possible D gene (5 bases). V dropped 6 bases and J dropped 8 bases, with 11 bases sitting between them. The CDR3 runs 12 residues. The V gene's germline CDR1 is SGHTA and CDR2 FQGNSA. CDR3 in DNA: TGTGCCAGCAGTACCGACAGCGATGAGCAGTTCTTC. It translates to CASSTDSDEQFF.

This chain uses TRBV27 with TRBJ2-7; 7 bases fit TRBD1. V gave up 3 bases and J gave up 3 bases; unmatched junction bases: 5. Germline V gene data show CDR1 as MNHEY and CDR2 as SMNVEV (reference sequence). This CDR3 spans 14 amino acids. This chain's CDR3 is CASSFDRVRYEQYF. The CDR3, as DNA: TGTGCCAGCAGTTTCGACAGGGTTCGCTACGAGCAGTACTTC.

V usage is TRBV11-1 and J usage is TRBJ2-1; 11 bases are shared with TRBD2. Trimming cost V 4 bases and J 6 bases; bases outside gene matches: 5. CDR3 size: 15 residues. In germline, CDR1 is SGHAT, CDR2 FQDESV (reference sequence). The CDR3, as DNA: TGTGCCAGCAGCTCGGGACTAGCGGTCCTCAATGAGCAGTTCTTC. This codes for CASSSGLAVLNEQFF.

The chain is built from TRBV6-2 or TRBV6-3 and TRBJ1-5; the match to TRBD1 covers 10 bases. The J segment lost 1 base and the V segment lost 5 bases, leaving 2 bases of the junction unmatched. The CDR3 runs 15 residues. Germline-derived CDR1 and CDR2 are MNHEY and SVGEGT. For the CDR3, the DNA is TGTGCCAGCAGTAGGGACAGGGGAAGCAATCAGCCCCAGCATTTT. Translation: CASSRDRGSNQPQHF.

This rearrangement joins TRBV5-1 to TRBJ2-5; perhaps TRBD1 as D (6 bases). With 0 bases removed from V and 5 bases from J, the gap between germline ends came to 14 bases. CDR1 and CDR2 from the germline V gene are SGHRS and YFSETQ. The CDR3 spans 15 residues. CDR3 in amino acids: CASSLASGQRETQYF. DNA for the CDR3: TGCGCCAGCAGCTTGGCATCCGGACAGAGGGAGACCCAGTACTTC.

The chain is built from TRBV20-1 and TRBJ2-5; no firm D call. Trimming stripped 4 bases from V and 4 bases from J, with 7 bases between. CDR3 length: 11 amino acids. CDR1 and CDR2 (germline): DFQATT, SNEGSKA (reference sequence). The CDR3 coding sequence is TGCAGTGCTATGGGCCGAGAGACCCAGTACTTC. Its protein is CSAMGRETQYF.

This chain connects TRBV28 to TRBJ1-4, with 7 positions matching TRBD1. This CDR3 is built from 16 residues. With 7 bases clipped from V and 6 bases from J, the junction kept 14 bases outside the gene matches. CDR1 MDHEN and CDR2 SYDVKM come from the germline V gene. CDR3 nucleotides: TGTGCCAGCACCGAACTGGGACAGCCTCCCGATGAAAAACTGTTTTTT. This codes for CASTELGQPPDEKLFF.

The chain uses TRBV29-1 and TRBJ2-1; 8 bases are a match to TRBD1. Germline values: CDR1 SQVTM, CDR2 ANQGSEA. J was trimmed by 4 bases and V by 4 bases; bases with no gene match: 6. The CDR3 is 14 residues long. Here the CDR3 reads CSVGRGLRYNEQFF. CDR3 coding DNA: TGCAGCGTTGGCAGGGGGCTCCGTTACAATGAGCAGTTCTTC.

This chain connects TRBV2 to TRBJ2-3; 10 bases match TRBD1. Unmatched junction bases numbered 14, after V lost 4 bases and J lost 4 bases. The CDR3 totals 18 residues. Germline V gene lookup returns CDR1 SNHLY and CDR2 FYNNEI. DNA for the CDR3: TGTGCCAGCAGTGCTTTGGCTATTGGACAGGGGGACGCAGATACGCAGTATTTT. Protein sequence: CASSALAIGQGDADTQYF.

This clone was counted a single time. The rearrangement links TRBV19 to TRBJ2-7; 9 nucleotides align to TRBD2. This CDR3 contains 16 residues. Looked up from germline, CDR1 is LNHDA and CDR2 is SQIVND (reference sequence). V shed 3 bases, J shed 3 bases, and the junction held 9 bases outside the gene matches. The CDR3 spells CASSIGGRAAFYEQYF. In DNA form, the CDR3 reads TGTGCCAGTAGTATCGGCGGGAGGGCCGCCTTCTACGAGCAGTACTTC.

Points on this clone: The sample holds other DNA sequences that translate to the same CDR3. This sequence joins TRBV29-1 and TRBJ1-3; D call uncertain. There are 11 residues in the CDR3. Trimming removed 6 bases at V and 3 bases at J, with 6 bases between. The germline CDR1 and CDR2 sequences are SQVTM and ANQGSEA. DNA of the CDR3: TGCAGCGTCAGTCTTGGAAACACCATATATTTT. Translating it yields CSVSLGNTIYF.

The CDR3 loop reads CASSPTSGGGETQYF. CDR3 nucleotides: TGTGCCAGCAGCCCGACTAGCGGGGGAGGAGAGACCCAGTACTTC. The genes are TRBV5-4 and TRBJ2-5, with 12 positions matching TRBD2. Germline-derived CDR1 and CDR2 are SGHNT and YYREEE (reference sequence). V lost 4 bases and J lost 4; bases outside the gene matches: 5. The CDR3 is 15 residues long.

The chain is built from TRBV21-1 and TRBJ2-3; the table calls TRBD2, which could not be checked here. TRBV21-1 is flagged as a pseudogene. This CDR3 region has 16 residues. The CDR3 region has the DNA TGTGCCAGCAGCAAAAGCGCAGCGGAGAGCACAGATACGCAGTATTTT. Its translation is CASSKSAAESTDTQYF.

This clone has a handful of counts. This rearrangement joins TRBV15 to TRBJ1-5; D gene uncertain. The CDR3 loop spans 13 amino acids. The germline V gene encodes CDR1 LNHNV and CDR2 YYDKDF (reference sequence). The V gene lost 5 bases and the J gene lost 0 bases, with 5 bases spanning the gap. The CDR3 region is CATSPDSNQPQHF. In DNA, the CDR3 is TGTGCCACCAGCCCAGATAGCAATCAGCCCCAGCATTTT.

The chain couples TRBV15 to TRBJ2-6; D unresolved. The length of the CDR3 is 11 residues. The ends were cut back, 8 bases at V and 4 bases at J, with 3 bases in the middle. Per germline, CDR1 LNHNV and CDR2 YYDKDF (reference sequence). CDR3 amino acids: CATAGANVLTF. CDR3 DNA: TGTGCCACCGCGGGGGCCAACGTCCTGACTTTC.

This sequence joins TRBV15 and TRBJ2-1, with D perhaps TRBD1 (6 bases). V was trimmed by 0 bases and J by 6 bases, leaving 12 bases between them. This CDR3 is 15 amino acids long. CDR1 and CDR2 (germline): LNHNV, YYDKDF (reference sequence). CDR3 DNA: TGTGCCACCAGCAGAGATAGGGGACACTTCAATGAGCAGTTCTTC. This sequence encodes CATSRDRGHFNEQFF.

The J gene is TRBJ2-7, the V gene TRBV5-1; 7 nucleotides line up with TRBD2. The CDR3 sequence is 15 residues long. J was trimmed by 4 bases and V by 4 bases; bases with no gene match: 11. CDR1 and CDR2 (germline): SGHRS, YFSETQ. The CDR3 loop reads CASSPGVVAGYEQYF. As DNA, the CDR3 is TGCGCCAGCAGCCCGGGGGTAGTAGCGGGTTACGAGCAGTACTTC. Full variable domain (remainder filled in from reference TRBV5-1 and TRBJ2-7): KAGVTQTPRYLIKTRGQQVTLSCSPISGHRSVSWYQQTPGQGLQFLFEYFSETQRNKGNFPGRFSGRQFSNSRSEMNVSTLELGDSALYLCASSPGVVAGYEQYFGPGTRLTVT.

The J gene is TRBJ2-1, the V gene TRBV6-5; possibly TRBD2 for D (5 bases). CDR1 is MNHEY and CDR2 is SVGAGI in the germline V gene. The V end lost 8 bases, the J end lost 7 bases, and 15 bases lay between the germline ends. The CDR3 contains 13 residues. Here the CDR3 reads CASGTRTGNEQFF. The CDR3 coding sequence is TGTGCCAGCGGCACGCGTACGGGGAATGAGCAGTTCTTC.

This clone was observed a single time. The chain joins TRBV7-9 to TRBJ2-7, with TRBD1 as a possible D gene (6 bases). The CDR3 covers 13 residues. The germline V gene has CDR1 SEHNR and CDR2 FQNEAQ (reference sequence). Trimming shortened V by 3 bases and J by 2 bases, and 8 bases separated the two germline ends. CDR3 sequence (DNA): TGTGCCAGCAGCTTTCCAGGGGCCTACGAGCAGTACTTC. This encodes CASSFPGAYEQYF.

CDR3 bases: TGCAGCGTTGCACGAAGCCAATACGAGCAGTACTTC. This sequence encodes CSVARSQYEQYF. The chain is built from TRBV29-1 and TRBJ2-7; D not resolved. The CDR3 is 12 amino acids. Looked up from germline, CDR1 is SQVTM and CDR2 is ANQGSEA. V gave up 4 bases and J gave up 4 bases, with 11 bases separating them.

The CDR3 nucleotides are TGCGCCACCCGGCGTGGGGGCTCAGATACGCAGTATTTT. It yields the protein CATRRGGSDTQYF. The chain recombines TRBV5-1 with TRBJ2-3; possibly TRBD1 for D (6 bases). V shed 9 bases and J shed 4 bases, with 15 bases lying between them. This CDR3 is 13 amino acids long. In germline, CDR1 is SGHRS, CDR2 YFSETQ.

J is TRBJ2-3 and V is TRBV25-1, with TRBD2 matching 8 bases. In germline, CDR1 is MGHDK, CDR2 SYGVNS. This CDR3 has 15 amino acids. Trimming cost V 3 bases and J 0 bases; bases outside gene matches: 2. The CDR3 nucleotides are TGTGCCAGCAGTGATGCGGGAGGTAGCACAGATACGCAGTATTTT. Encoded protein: CASSDAGGSTDTQYF.

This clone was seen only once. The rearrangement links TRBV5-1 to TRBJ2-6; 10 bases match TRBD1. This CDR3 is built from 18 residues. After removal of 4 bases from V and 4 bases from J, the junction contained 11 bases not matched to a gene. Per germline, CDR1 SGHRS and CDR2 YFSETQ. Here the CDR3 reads CASSPSRDRGSGANVLTF. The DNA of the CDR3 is TGCGCCAGCAGCCCAAGCCGGGACAGGGGATCAGGGGCCAACGTCCTGACTTTC.

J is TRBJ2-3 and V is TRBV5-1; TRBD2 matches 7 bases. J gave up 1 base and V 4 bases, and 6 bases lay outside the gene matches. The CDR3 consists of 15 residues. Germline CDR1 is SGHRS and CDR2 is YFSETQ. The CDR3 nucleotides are TGCGCCAGCAGCCTTAGCGGGCAACGCACAGATACGCAGTATTTT. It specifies CASSLSGQRTDTQYF.

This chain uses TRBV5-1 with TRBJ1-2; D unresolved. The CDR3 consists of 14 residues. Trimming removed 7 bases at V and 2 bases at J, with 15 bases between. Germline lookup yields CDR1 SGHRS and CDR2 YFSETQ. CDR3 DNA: TGCGCCAGCCGCCCAGGCGGGGAAAACTATGGCTACACCTTC. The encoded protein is CASRPGGENYGYTF.

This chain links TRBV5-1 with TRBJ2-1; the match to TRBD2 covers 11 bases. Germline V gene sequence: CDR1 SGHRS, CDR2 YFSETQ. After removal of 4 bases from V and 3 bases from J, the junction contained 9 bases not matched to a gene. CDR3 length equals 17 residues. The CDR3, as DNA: TGCGCCAGCAGCACAGACCCCGGGACTAGCGGCTACAATGAGCAGTTCTTC. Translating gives CASSTDPGTSGYNEQFF.

CDR3 region: CASSYTSGRIDTQYF. The CDR3 nucleotides are TGTGCCAGCAGCTACACTAGCGGGAGGATAGATACGCAGTATTTT. The chain joins TRBV7-2 to TRBJ2-3; 12 positions match TRBD2. Germline CDR1 reads SGHTA; CDR2 reads FQGNSA. V lost 4 bases to trimming and J lost 5 bases; unmatched junction nucleotides: 4. The CDR3 spans 15 residues.